The 27 T cell receptor beta chains below come from one sample, sequenced in a study of early stage breast cancer tumors. Data came from immunoSEQ multiplex PCR; TCRdb stores just in-frame clones and leaves some out. The sample yields 28,000 or so clones, around 75% seen once. The sequenced sample was blood. The receptors originated from a person in their forties with breast cancer.

This chain joins TRBV15 and TRBJ2-6; D is unresolved. The CDR3 contains 16 residues. Trimming removed 3 bases from V and 0 bases from J, with 9 bases in between. Germline loops: CDR1 LNHNV, CDR2 YYDKDF (reference sequence). CDR3 protein: CATSRQVDSGANVLTF. The CDR3 nucleotides read TGTGCCACCAGCAGGCAAGTTGACTCTGGGGCCAACGTCCTGACTTTC. Combining the CDR3 with reference TRBV15 and TRBJ2-6 gives the whole variable domain DAMVIQNPRYQVTQFGKPVTLSCSQTLNHNVMYWYQQKSSQAPKLLFHYYDKDFNNEADTPDNFQSRRPNTSFCFLDIRSPGLGDTAMYLCATSRQVDSGANVLTFGAGSRLTVL.

V usage is TRBV9 and J usage is TRBJ2-7; tentatively, D is TRBD1 (5 bases). Trimming stripped 0 bases from V and 2 bases from J, with 15 bases between. The germline V gene has CDR1 SGDLS and CDR2 YYNGEE. The CDR3 is made up of 16 amino acids. CDR3: CASSVGQGIGPYEQYF. The CDR3 nucleotides read TGTGCCAGCAGCGTAGGGCAGGGCATCGGGCCCTACGAGCAGTACTTC.

CDR3 DNA sequence: TGTGCCAGCGCGGGACAGGGACACACTGAAGCTTTCTTT. This gives the protein CASAGQGHTEAFF. The chain links TRBV2 to TRBJ1-1, with TRBD1 matching over 9 bases. The CDR3 consists of 13 residues. The germline CDR1 and CDR2 sequences are SNHLY and FYNNEI. V lost 8 bases to trimming and J lost 3 bases; unmatched junction nucleotides: 4. The variable domain in full, with the rest retrieved from reference TRBV2 and TRBJ1-1, is EPEVTQTPSHQVTQMGQEVILRCVPISNHLYFYWYRQILGQKVEFLVSFYNNEISEKSEIFDDQFSVERPDGSNFTLKIRSTKLEDSAMYFCASAGQGHTEAFFGQGTRLTVV.

This clone was detected only a few times. This rearrangement joins TRBV5-1 to TRBJ1-1; tentative D call: TRBD1 (5 bases). Germline V gives CDR1 SGHRS, CDR2 YFSETQ. This CDR3 has 14 amino acids. Trimming stripped 7 bases from V and 1 base from J, with 14 bases between. CDR3 DNA sequence: TGCGCCAGCTCGGGGAGGGGTGGGAACACTGAAGCTTTCTTT. Protein: CASSGRGGNTEAFF.

The genes are TRBV7-3 and TRBJ2-1; the D gene could be TRBD1 or TRBD2 (7 bases each). V dropped 8 bases and J dropped 10 bases, with 18 bases sitting between them. CDR3 length: 13 residues. Germline V CDR1 and CDR2: SGHTA, FQGTGA. CDR3 coding DNA: TGTGCCAGCCGAGGGGGCGGGAGCGGAGAGCAGTTCTTC. As protein: CASRGGGSGEQFF.

This clone was picked up a small number of times. The chain has TRBV4-2 and TRBJ2-7, with 12 nucleotides matching TRBD2. The CDR3 is 16 amino acids. The germline gives CDR1 LGHNA, CDR2 YNFKEQ. V shed 0 bases, J shed 6 bases, and the junction held 6 bases outside the gene matches. The CDR3 reads CASSQDPTSGSFEQYF. The CDR3 DNA is TGTGCCAGCAGCCAAGATCCGACTAGCGGGAGTTTCGAGCAGTACTTC.

The chain joins TRBV7-9 to TRBJ1-2, with D hard to call. In germline, CDR1 is SEHNR, CDR2 FQNEAQ (reference sequence). Trimming left V 2 bases short and J 6 bases short, with 13 bases between. The length of the CDR3 is 14 residues. The CDR3 region has the DNA TGTGCCAGCAGCTTATTCTCGACTGACGATGGCTACACCTTC. It translates to CASSLFSTDDGYTF. The full variable domain, rest sourced from reference TRBV7-9 and TRBJ1-2, is DTGVSQNPRHKITKRGQNVTFRCDPISEHNRLYWYRQTLGQGPEFLTYFQNEAQLEKSRLLSDRFSAERPKGSFSTLEIQRTEQGDSAMYLCASSLFSTDDGYTFGSGTRLTVV.

This clone is a singleton in its sample. The chain joins TRBV7-9 to TRBJ2-3; D possibly uses TRBD1 or TRBD2 (5 bases each). Germline values: CDR1 SEHNR, CDR2 FQNEAQ (reference sequence). The CDR3 totals 15 residues. Trimming stripped 6 bases from V and 4 bases from J, with 17 bases between. CDR3 sequence reads: CASRSLVGGSDTQYF. The CDR3 bases are TGTGCCAGCAGATCCCTTGTTGGGGGTTCAGATACGCAGTATTTT.

This clone appeared a single time. This sequence joins TRBV11-3 and TRBJ2-3; D uncertain. This CDR3 has 11 amino acids. Per the germline V gene, CDR1 is SGHNT and CDR2 is YENEEA. Trimming took off 3 bases at V and 6 bases at J, with 4 bases between the two ends. CDR3 sequence: CASSLADTQYF. CDR3 bases: TGTGCCAGCAGCTTGGCGGATACGCAGTATTTT.

The rearrangement joins TRBV15 to TRBJ2-3, with 9 bases fitting TRBD2. The CDR3 sequence is 17 residues long. Trimming took 8 bases from V and 2 from J; bases not matched to a gene: 14. Germline V lookup: CDR1 LNHNV, CDR2 YYDKDF (reference sequence). CDR3 DNA sequence: TGTGCCACCGGTTTTCCTTTGACTAGCGGAGCCACAGATACGCAGTATTTT. The encoded protein is CATGFPLTSGATDTQYF.

The chain carries TRBV6-6 and TRBJ2-7; the D gene is possibly TRBD2 (6 bases). This CDR3 is built from 14 residues. V lost 0 bases to trimming and J lost 3 bases, with 9 bases between them. CDR1 is MNHNY, CDR2 SVGAGI, per germline (reference sequence). For the CDR3, the DNA is TGTGCCAGCAGTTACTCGGAGGGCGGCTACGAGCAGTACTTC. Its protein product is CASSYSEGGYEQYF.

This chain connects TRBV4-2 to TRBJ2-1; 10 nucleotides line up with TRBD2. The CDR3 has 17 residues. From germline, CDR1 is LGHNA and CDR2 YNFKEQ. The V segment lost 1 base and the J segment 11 bases; nucleotides outside the gene matches: 14. CDR3 bases: TGTGCCAGCAGCCAAGTCTCCGCAGCGGGAGGGCTGGTAAAGCAGTTCTTC. Encoded protein: CASSQVSAAGGLVKQFF.

In DNA form, the CDR3 reads TGTGCCAGCAGCCAAGATCCTCCGGGGTCAGGGGCCAACGTCCTGACTTTC. It is translated as CASSQDPPGSGANVLTF. This rearrangement joins TRBV4-2 to TRBJ2-6; a weak D match, TRBD2 (5 bases). Deletions cut 0 bases from V and 4 bases from J, with 13 bases between. This CDR3 has 17 amino acids. Germline V CDR1 and CDR2: LGHNA, YNFKEQ.

The CDR3 reads CASSARSSGVYNEQFF. CDR3 coding DNA: TGTGCCAGCAGTGCCCGGTCTAGCGGGGTGTACAATGAGCAGTTCTTC. This rearrangement joins TRBV6-1 to TRBJ2-1; 9 bases align to TRBD2. The CDR3 runs 16 residues. The trim removed 4 bases at V and 4 bases at J, leaving 8 bases unmatched. Germline CDR1 is MNHNS and CDR2 is SASEGT.

This clone was seen a single time. The chain uses TRBV29-1 and TRBJ2-1; TRBD2 aligns across 11 bases. Germline CDR1 SQVTM, CDR2 ANQGSEA. The CDR3 covers 13 residues. Trimming took 6 bases from V and 5 from J; bases not matched to a gene: 3. CDR3: CSVGLAGHNEQFF. Written as DNA, the CDR3 is TGCAGCGTCGGACTAGCGGGCCACAATGAGCAGTTCTTC.

This clone was seen once. The chain couples TRBV19 to TRBJ1-1, with 7 bases matching TRBD1. The V segment lost 7 bases and the J segment 4 bases; nucleotides outside the gene matches: 6. The CDR3 spans 13 residues. Germline V gene data show CDR1 as LNHDA and CDR2 as SQIVND (reference sequence). The CDR3 sequence: CASTIGTATEAFF. CDR3 nucleotide sequence: TGTGCCAGTACCATAGGGACAGCCACTGAAGCTTTCTTT.

This clone was seen only once. The chain carries TRBV5-1 and TRBJ2-1, with TRBD2 matching 11 bases. V lost 1 base, J lost 7 bases, and 4 bases stayed unmatched. The CDR3 is 15 residues long. Germline CDR1 reads SGHRS; CDR2 reads YFSETQ. The CDR3 sequence: CASSLLAGGSNEQFF. DNA for the CDR3: TGCGCCAGCAGCTTGTTAGCGGGAGGGTCAAATGAGCAGTTCTTC.

The V and J genes are TRBV7-3 and TRBJ2-3, with D tentatively TRBD1 or TRBD2 (5 bases each). CDR3 length equals 14 residues. Germline loops: CDR1 SGHTA, CDR2 FQGTGA. Trimming left V 5 bases short and J 6 bases short, with 15 bases between. The chain's CDR3 is CASSPRLGTDTQYF. For the CDR3, the DNA is TGTGCCAGCAGCCCCCGATTGGGGACGGATACGCAGTATTTT. Full variable domain (rest looked up from reference TRBV7-3 and TRBJ2-3): GAGVSQTPSNKVTEKGKYVELRCDPISGHTALYWYRQSLGQGPEFLIYFQGTGAADDSGLPNDRFFAVRPEGSVSTLKIQRTERGDSAVYLCASSPRLGTDTQYFGPGTRLTVL.

The chain links TRBV5-4 to TRBJ2-6, with D perhaps matching TRBD2 (6 bases). V was trimmed by 2 bases and J by 2 bases, leaving 11 bases between them. CDR1 SGHNT and CDR2 YYREEE come from the germline V gene (reference sequence). The CDR3 spans 16 residues. The CDR3 nucleotides read TGTGCCAGCAGCTTCGGGGGTTCCCCTGGGGCCAACGTCCTGACTTTC. This sequence encodes CASSFGGSPGANVLTF.

The chain uses TRBV28 and TRBJ1-1, with D possibly TRBD1 on 6 matching bases. V lost 3 bases and J 10 bases, leaving 15 bases between the germline ends. CDR3 length equals 13 residues. Germline-derived CDR1 and CDR2 are MDHEN and SYDVKM. Written as DNA, the CDR3 is TGTGCCAGCAGTTTGGAGTCCACCAGGGGAGCTTTCTTT. This encodes CASSLESTRGAFF.

The chain recombines TRBV28 with TRBJ1-3; TRBD1 agrees at 9 bases. Losses at the gene ends were 7 bases for V and 2 bases for J; bases not matched to a gene: 3. CDR3 length: 14 residues. Germline-derived CDR1 and CDR2 are MDHEN and SYDVKM. CDR3: CASTGTGTGNTIYF. CDR3 nucleotides: TGTGCCAGCACTGGGACAGGGACTGGAAACACCATATATTTT.

This chain connects TRBV15 to TRBJ1-2, with D tentatively TRBD1 (6 bases). The CDR3 covers 15 residues. V was shortened by 1 base and J by 1 base, with 10 bases between the two germline ends. The germline CDR1 and CDR2 sequences are LNHNV and YYDKDF (reference sequence). CDR3 nucleotide sequence: TGTGCCACCAGCAGAGGGGGGGCAAATAACTATGGCTACACCTTC. As protein: CATSRGGANNYGYTF.

This chain joins TRBV18 and TRBJ1-4, with 7 bases aligning to TRBD1. CDR1 and CDR2 from the germline V gene are KGHSH and LQKENI. V shed 6 bases, J shed 3 bases, and the junction held 16 bases outside the gene matches. The CDR3 extends over 18 amino acids. The CDR3 here is CASSGRDSGTEANEKLFF. In nucleotides, the CDR3 is TGTGCCAGCTCGGGGCGGGACAGTGGGACAGAGGCTAATGAAAAACTGTTTTTT.

The chain carries TRBV27 and TRBJ2-7; tentatively, D is TRBD2 (5 bases). The CDR3 covers 14 residues. Germline values: CDR1 MNHEY, CDR2 SMNVEV (reference sequence). Trimming pared 8 bases from V and 3 bases from J, leaving 17 bases between. The CDR3 loop is CASGVGIGSYEQYF. The CDR3 coding sequence is TGTGCCAGCGGTGTGGGAATAGGGAGCTACGAGCAGTACTTC.

The table lists this clone with a few counts. The V call is TRBV7-2, the J call TRBJ2-7; D uncertain. CDR1 and CDR2 (germline): SGHTA, FQGNSA. The CDR3 extends over 12 amino acids. Trimming cost V 5 bases and J 6 bases, with 11 bases left between them. The CDR3 sequence: CASSPTWGEQYF. Written as DNA, the CDR3 is TGTGCCAGCAGCCCAACGTGGGGCGAGCAGTACTTC.

The rearrangement joins TRBV7-2 to TRBJ2-2; D not resolved. The germline CDR1 and CDR2 sequences are SGHTA and FQGNSA. V was cut by 3 bases and J by 5 bases, with 10 bases left in between. CDR3 length: 14 residues. CDR3 sequence: CASSFERGTGELFF. The CDR3 region has the DNA TGTGCCAGCAGCTTCGAACGTGGGACCGGGGAGCTGTTTTTT.

The table lists this clone with a few counts. The chain uses TRBV7-8 and TRBJ2-7; TRBD2 aligns across 12 bases. This CDR3 contains 17 residues. Trimming at V came to 2 bases and at J to 2 bases, leaving 7 bases not matched to a gene. Germline values: CDR1 SGHVS, CDR2 FQNEAQ. CDR3 DNA sequence: TGTGCCAGCAGCTTACTAGCGGGAGGGCCCTCCACCTACGAGCAGTACTTC. This codes for CASSLLAGGPSTYEQYF. The full variable domain, with the rest looked up from reference TRBV7-8 and TRBJ2-7, is GAGVSQSPRYKVAKRGQDVALRCDPISGHVSLFWYQQALGQGPEFLTYFQNEAQLDKSGLPSDRFFAERPEGSVSTLKIQRTQQEDSAVYLCASSLLAGGPSTYEQYFGPGTRLTVT.